A single sample is the source of the 3 T cell receptor beta chains below, sequenced in a study of T cell clonotyping in hematopoietic cell transplantation. Sequencing was performed with immunoSEQ multiplex PCR; in TCRdb, only in-frame clones are kept and a portion is missing. The repertoire holds fewer than 20,000 clones, with roughly 88% as singletons. The time point: recipient sample about 28 days before transplant, after cytoreduction. Sample: peripheral blood mononuclear cells, taken before stem cell transplant. Receptor source: a middle-aged man with acute myeloid leukemia. Some clones in this sample may be carry-over from other donors' samples.

V usage is TRBV18 and J usage is TRBJ1-4; TRBD1 might be the D (5 bases). V was shortened by 0 bases and J by 10 bases, with 9 bases between the two germline ends. CDR1 is KGHSH, CDR2 LQKENI, per germline. The CDR3 spans 13 residues. CDR3 sequence reads: CASSPPGEAKLFF. CDR3 DNA: TGTGCCAGCTCACCACCGGGGGAGGCAAAACTGTTTTTT.

This clone was seen a single time. This chain links TRBV15 with TRBJ2-3, with D possibly TRBD1 on 6 matching bases. CDR1 is LNHNV and CDR2 is YYDKDF in the germline V gene (reference sequence). The germline V and J ends were trimmed by 5 bases and 2 bases, with 14 bases remaining between them. This CDR3 comprises 15 residues. CDR3 protein: CATSLKGDLTDTQYF. CDR3 DNA: TGTGCCACCAGCCTTAAGGGGGACCTCACAGATACGCAGTATTTT.

The chain uses TRBV9 and TRBJ1-6; D might be TRBD1 (5 bases). Per the germline V gene, CDR1 is SGDLS and CDR2 is YYNGEE. This CDR3 has 12 amino acids. The ends were cut back, 7 bases at V and 7 bases at J, with 9 bases in the middle. CDR3 in amino acids: CASGGVNSPLHF. CDR3 nucleotide sequence: TGTGCCAGCGGGGGGGTCAATTCACCCCTCCACTTT. Complete variable domain (other parts from reference TRBV9 and TRBJ1-6): DSGVTQTPKHLITATGQRVTLRCSPRSGDLSVYWYQQSLDQGLQFLIQYYNGEERAKGNILERFSAQQFPDLHSELNLSSLELGDSALYFCASGGVNSPLHFGNGTRLTVT.